Below, 30 T cell receptor beta chains from the same sample are listed, as sequenced in a study of long-term antiretroviral therapy in people with HIV. This was the immunoSEQ v3.0 assay at survey level. Libraries were prepared by immunoSEQ multiplex PCR; TCRdb keeps only in-frame clonotypes and omits some of them. The sample includes tens of thousands of clones, 85% to 95% of them seen just once. The sequencing here drew on unsorted PBMCs, taken 7.6 years after starting antiretroviral therapy. These receptors all come from a woman aged 40 to 50 with HIV.

The chain has TRBV13 and TRBJ1-2; weak D call: TRBD1 (6 bases). The CDR3 runs 13 residues. Trimming stripped 6 bases from V and 2 bases from J, with 10 bases between. Germline V gene lookup returns CDR1 PRHDT and CDR2 FYEKMQ (reference sequence). CDR3 sequence: CASSGGGNYGYTF. CDR3 DNA: TGTGCCAGCAGTGGAGGGGGGAACTATGGCTACACCTTC.

This rearrangement joins TRBV7-2 to TRBJ2-5; D gene uncertain. Germline CDR1 and CDR2: SGHTA and FQGNSA. Trimming cost V 3 bases and J 3 bases, with 8 bases left between them. The CDR3 runs 13 residues. The CDR3 DNA sequence: TGTGCCAGCAGCTTCTACACGGAAGAGACCCAGTACTTC. Its translation is CASSFYTEETQYF.

V gene TRBV10-3 combines with J gene TRBJ2-3; D uncertain. The CDR3 has 11 amino acids. Between the trimmed V and J ends, which lost 10 bases and 3 bases, there was a span of 8 bases. Germline lookup yields CDR1 ENHRY and CDR2 SYGVKD. DNA of the CDR3: TGTGCCACCCGAACAACAGATACGCAGTATTTT. Translating gives CATRTTDTQYF.

This chain connects TRBV5-1 to TRBJ2-1, with D perhaps TRBD1 (6 bases). V lost 0 bases to trimming and J lost 2 bases, with 15 bases between them. Germline CDR1 SGHRS, CDR2 YFSETQ. The CDR3 spans 17 residues. The CDR3 loop reads CASSLEFRGSAYNEQFF. Here the CDR3 DNA reads TGCGCCAGCAGCTTGGAATTCAGGGGATCTGCCTACAATGAGCAGTTCTTC.

This clone was found once. CDR3: CASSSTGQTTYQPQHF. CDR3 nucleotide sequence: TGTGCCAGCAGTTCAACGGGACAGACCACCTATCAGCCCCAGCATTTT. V and J are TRBV6-5 and TRBJ1-5, with 7 bases lining up with TRBD1. V was clipped by 4 bases and J by 5 bases; unmatched bases: 11. Germline CDR1 reads MNHEY; CDR2 reads SVGAGI. The CDR3 runs to 16 residues.

This clone has only one observation. The V and J genes are TRBV25-1 and TRBJ2-7; TRBD2 is a possible D gene (6 bases). The CDR3 sequence is 16 residues long. Germline CDR1 MGHDK, CDR2 SYGVNS. With 3 bases removed from V and 2 bases from J, the gap between germline ends came to 17 bases. This CDR3 is CASSDAGSVAPYEQYF. DNA of the CDR3: TGTGCCAGCAGTGATGCGGGGTCAGTAGCCCCCTACGAGCAGTACTTC.

This clone has only a few counts. The rearrangement joins TRBV18 to TRBJ1-6; TRBD1 aligns across 8 bases. J was trimmed by 3 bases and V by 3 bases; bases with no gene match: 4. Looked up from germline, CDR1 is KGHSH and CDR2 is LQKENI. This CDR3 is 16 amino acids long. CDR3 bases: TGTGCCAGCTCACCTATCGACAGGGGCTATAATTCACCCCTCCACTTT. Its translation: CASSPIDRGYNSPLHF.

V gene TRBV5-4 combines with J gene TRBJ2-7, with 9 bases lining up with TRBD1. Per germline, CDR1 SGHNT and CDR2 YYREEE (reference sequence). V was clipped by 6 bases and J by 5 bases; unmatched bases: 12. This CDR3 spans 15 amino acids. This chain's CDR3 is CASNPGGTGFHEQYF. The DNA for the CDR3 is TGTGCCAGCAACCCCGGGGGGACAGGGTTCCACGAGCAGTACTTC.

The chain uses TRBV7-3 and TRBJ2-3, with D perhaps assigned TRBD1 or TRBD2 (5 bases each). The germline V gene has CDR1 SGHTA and CDR2 FQGTGA. Trimming left V 2 bases short and J 1 base short, with 7 bases between. The CDR3 is made up of 14 amino acids. CDR3 protein: CASSLLGGTDTQYF. CDR3 nucleotide sequence: TGTGCCAGCAGCTTACTGGGGGGCACAGATACGCAGTATTTT.

The chain couples TRBV28 to TRBJ1-3; 8 bases are a match to TRBD1. The germline V gene has CDR1 MDHEN and CDR2 SYDVKM. The length of the CDR3 is 17 residues. Trimming took 3 bases from V and 4 from J; bases not matched to a gene: 11. The CDR3 DNA reads as TGTGCCAGCAGTTTTGGCGGGCAGGGGGCGCGAGGAAACACCATATATTTT. Protein: CASSFGGQGARGNTIYF.

This chain uses TRBV19 with TRBJ1-5; D is ambiguous. The CDR3 is 14 amino acids. V was clipped by 8 bases and J by 3 bases, with 14 bases between them. Germline-derived CDR1 and CDR2 are LNHDA and SQIVND (reference sequence). CDR3 residues: CASGEWEFNQPQHF. The CDR3 DNA follows: TGTGCCAGTGGGGAGTGGGAGTTCAATCAGCCCCAGCATTTT. Filled out from reference TRBV19 and TRBJ1-5, the complete variable domain reads DGGITQSPKYLFRKEGQNVTLSCEQNLNHDAMYWYRQDPGQGLRLIYYSQIVNDFQKGDIAEGYSVSREKKESFPLTVTSAQKNPTAFYLCASGEWEFNQPQHFGDGTRLSIL.

The rearrangement uses TRBV12-5 and TRBJ1-1; 7 bases match TRBD1. This CDR3 is 13 amino acids long. After removal of 0 bases from V and 8 bases from J, the junction contained 3 bases not matched to a gene. The germline V gene has CDR1 LGHNT and CDR2 FRNRAP. CDR3 sequence: CASGLVQGQEAFF. DNA for the CDR3: TGTGCTAGTGGTTTGGTACAGGGACAGGAAGCTTTCTTT. The full variable domain, in which reference TRBV12-5 and TRBJ1-1 provide the parts outside the CDR3, is DARVTQTPRHKVTEMGQEVTMRCQPILGHNTVFWYRQTMMQGLELLAYFRNRAPLDDSGMPKDRFSAEMPDATLATLKIQPSEPRDSAVYFCASGLVQGQEAFFGQGTRLTVV.

V is TRBV7-6 and J is TRBJ2-5; no firm D call. Trimming took 0 bases from V and 5 from J, leaving 13 bases between them. This CDR3 region has 15 residues. The germline CDR1 and CDR2 sequences are SGHVS and FNYEAQ. CDR3 loop: CASSLAMWAEETQYF. For the CDR3, the DNA is TGTGCCAGCAGCTTAGCGATGTGGGCTGAGGAGACCCAGTACTTC.

The CDR3 DNA sequence: TGTGCCAGTGGGAGGGACACAGAAAAACTGTTTTTT. It codes for CASGRDTEKLFF. J is TRBJ1-4 and V is TRBV7-9, with D possibly being TRBD1 (6 bases). V shed 9 bases and J shed 8 bases, with 13 bases lying between them. This CDR3 comprises 12 residues. Germline-derived CDR1 and CDR2 are SEHNR and FQNEAQ (reference sequence).

The table lists this clone with a count of one. This chain's CDR3 is CASSITEEHGYTF. The CDR3 DNA is TGTGCCAGTAGTATAACGGAGGAGCATGGCTACACCTTC. The V call is TRBV19, the J call TRBJ1-2; D gene unclear. This CDR3 comprises 13 residues. From germline, CDR1 is LNHDA and CDR2 SQIVND (reference sequence). V was pared by 2 bases and J by 6 bases, with 10 bases between.

This rearrangement joins TRBV7-2 to TRBJ1-6; D ambiguous. From germline, CDR1 is SGHTA and CDR2 FQGNSA. V was shortened by 1 base and J by 8 bases, with 9 bases between the two germline ends. There are 14 residues in the CDR3. As DNA, the CDR3 is TGTGCCAGCAGCTTAGTGGCCGCGGATTCACCCCTCCACTTT. Translating it yields CASSLVAADSPLHF.

The chain has TRBV6-5 and TRBJ2-5, with TRBD2 matching 9 bases. The CDR3 has 14 amino acids. With 6 bases clipped from V and 5 bases from J, the junction kept 7 bases outside the gene matches. Germline V gives CDR1 MNHEY, CDR2 SVGAGI. CDR3 DNA: TGTGCCAGCAGCCCGGGACTAGCTGGCGAGACCCAGTACTTC. It translates to CASSPGLAGETQYF.

V usage is TRBV7-9 and J usage is TRBJ2-5, with 9 bases aligning to TRBD1. Germline CDR1 is SEHNR and CDR2 is FQNEAQ (reference sequence). The junction had 11 bases not matched to a gene; V was cut back by 4 bases and J by 5 bases. The CDR3 consists of 16 residues. The DNA for the CDR3 is TGTGCCAGCAGCTCCACATCTACAGGGGGCGGCGAGACCCAGTACTTC. Protein: CASSSTSTGGGETQYF. Full variable domain (missing parts from reference TRBV7-9 and TRBJ2-5): DTGVSQNPRHKITKRGQNVTFRCDPISEHNRLYWYRQTLGQGPEFLTYFQNEAQLEKSRLLSDRFSAERPKGSFSTLEIQRTEQGDSAMYLCASSSTSTGGGETQYFGPGTRLLVL.

The chain is built from TRBV27 and TRBJ2-1, with a tentative D call TRBD1 (6 bases). The ends were cut back, 10 bases at V and 7 bases at J, with 14 bases in the middle. The germline V gene encodes CDR1 MNHEY and CDR2 SMNVEV (reference sequence). The CDR3 totals 12 residues. CDR3 in DNA: TGTGCCACCACGGACAGAACGAATGAGCAGTTCTTC. The encoded protein is CATTDRTNEQFF.

This chain links TRBV11-2 with TRBJ2-7; possible D gene TRBD1, 5 bases. Germline CDR1 SGHAT, CDR2 FQNNGV. Trimming stripped 0 bases from V and 3 bases from J, with 15 bases between. The CDR3 runs 16 residues. Here the CDR3 DNA reads TGTGCCAGCAGCTTAGATCCACAGGTCTCCGTCTACGAGCAGTACTTC. It specifies CASSLDPQVSVYEQYF.

This clone came up once. The chain uses TRBV4-2 and TRBJ2-3, with 12 bases identical to TRBD2. The CDR3 runs to 16 residues. The V and J ends lost 3 bases and 6 bases, in that order; junction bases with no gene match: 7. Germline V gene data show CDR1 as LGHNA and CDR2 as YNFKEQ. The CDR3 spells CASSQGTSGPKDTQYF. The CDR3 DNA is TGTGCCAGCAGCCAGGGGACTAGCGGGCCGAAGGATACGCAGTATTTT.

This sequence joins TRBV5-1 and TRBJ2-1, with 16 nucleotides matching TRBD2. CDR1 is SGHRS, CDR2 YFSETQ, per germline. The CDR3 has 17 residues. V was clipped by 4 bases and J by 7 bases; unmatched bases: 8. CDR3 DNA sequence: TGCGCCAGCAGCATAACCGGGACTAGCGGGGGGGATAATGAGCAGTTCTTC. Translation: CASSITGTSGGDNEQFF.

This clone turned up a few times. This sequence joins TRBV18 and TRBJ1-1; tentatively, D is TRBD1 (5 bases). The germline CDR1 and CDR2 sequences are KGHSH and LQKENI. This CDR3 has 15 residues. The V and J ends lost 3 bases and 1 base respectively, with 12 bases between them. In nucleotides, the CDR3 is TGTGCCAGCTCACCCCAATCAGGGTCGAACACTGAAGCTTTCTTT. Its protein is CASSPQSGSNTEAFF.

The sample holds one count of this clone. The J gene is TRBJ2-3, the V gene TRBV5-6; 14 nucleotides align to TRBD2. This CDR3 region has 15 residues. The ends lost 4 bases at V and 4 bases at J; junction bases unmatched: 2. Germline CDR1 reads SGHDT; CDR2 reads YYEEEE. The CDR3 loop is CASSGTSGGADTQYF. CDR3 coding DNA: TGTGCCAGCAGCGGGACTAGCGGGGGTGCAGATACGCAGTATTTT. Variable domain in full (rest from reference TRBV5-6 and TRBJ2-3): DAGVTQSPTHLIKTRGQQVTLRCSPKSGHDTVSWYQQALGQGPQFIFQYYEEEERQRGNFPDRFSGHQFPNYSSELNVNALLLGDSALYLCASSGTSGGADTQYFGPGTRLTVL.

CDR3 nucleotide sequence: TGCAGCGTGTCCGGGACTAGCGGGGGCCACAGCTCCTACGAGCAGTACTTC. Its translation: CSVSGTSGGHSSYEQYF. This rearrangement joins TRBV29-1 to TRBJ2-7; 14 positions agree with TRBD2. Per the germline V gene, CDR1 is SQVTM and CDR2 is ANQGSEA. The CDR3 totals 17 residues. J gave up 0 bases and V 6 bases, and 10 bases lay outside the gene matches.

The chain uses TRBV30 and TRBJ1-2; D uncertain. The CDR3 contains 13 residues. Trimming pared 8 bases from V and 1 base from J, leaving 14 bases between. Germline V gene sequence: CDR1 GTSNPN, CDR2 SVGIG (reference sequence). The CDR3 DNA is TGTGCCAGAGGTGGTGGAGGTAACTATGGCTACACCTTC. Residues: CARGGGGNYGYTF.

This rearrangement joins TRBV11-3 to TRBJ2-2; 8 bases line up with TRBD1. Germline CDR1 and CDR2: SGHNT and YENEEA. This CDR3 is built from 14 residues. The trim removed 3 bases at V and 6 bases at J, leaving 3 bases unmatched. The CDR3 loop is CASSFRGQAGELFF. Written as DNA, the CDR3 is TGTGCCAGCAGCTTCAGGGGGCAGGCCGGGGAGCTGTTTTTT.

The chain employs TRBV19 and TRBJ2-2, with 9 bases matching TRBD1. With V trimmed by 6 bases and J by 4 bases, 3 bases remained unmatched. Germline V lookup: CDR1 LNHDA, CDR2 SQIVND (reference sequence). The CDR3 totals 14 residues. The CDR3 bases are TGTGCCAGTAGAGAGACAGGGGGCACCGGGGAGCTGTTTTTT. Translated: CASRETGGTGELFF.

The chain is built from TRBV9 and TRBJ2-3; TRBD2 matches 10 bases. There are 16 residues in the CDR3. Germline CDR1 SGDLS, CDR2 YYNGEE. Trimming at V came to 0 bases and at J to 6 bases, leaving 7 bases not matched to a gene. In DNA, the CDR3 is TGTGCCAGCAGCGTAGAACATAGCGGGGGGACGGATACGCAGTATTTT. Translating it yields CASSVEHSGGTDTQYF.

The chain is built from TRBV11-2 and TRBJ2-7; unclear D gene. CDR1 is SGHAT, CDR2 FQNNGV, per germline. V lost 0 bases, J lost 5 bases, and 8 bases lay in between. The CDR3 runs 13 residues. The CDR3: CASSLDQRDEQYF. The CDR3 DNA sequence: TGTGCCAGCAGCTTAGATCAAAGGGACGAGCAGTACTTC.